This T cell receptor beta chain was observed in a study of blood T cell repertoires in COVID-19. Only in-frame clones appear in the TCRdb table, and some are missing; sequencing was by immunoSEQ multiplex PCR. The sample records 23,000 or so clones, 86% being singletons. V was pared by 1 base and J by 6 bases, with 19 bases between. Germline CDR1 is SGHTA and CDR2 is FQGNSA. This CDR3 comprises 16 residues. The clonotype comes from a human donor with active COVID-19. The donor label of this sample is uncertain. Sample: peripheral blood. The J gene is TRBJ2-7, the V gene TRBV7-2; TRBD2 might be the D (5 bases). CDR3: CASSLVSGGGSGEQYF. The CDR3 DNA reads TGTGCCAGCAGCTTAGTCTCAGGAGGCGGGTCGGGCGAGCAGTACTTC. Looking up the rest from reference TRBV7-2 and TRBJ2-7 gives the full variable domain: GAGVSQSPSNKVTEKGKDVELRCDPISGHTALYWYRQSLGQGLEFLIYFQGNSAPDKSGLPSDRFSAERTGGSVSTLTIQRTQQEDSAVYLCASSLVSGGGSGEQYFGPGTRLTVT.